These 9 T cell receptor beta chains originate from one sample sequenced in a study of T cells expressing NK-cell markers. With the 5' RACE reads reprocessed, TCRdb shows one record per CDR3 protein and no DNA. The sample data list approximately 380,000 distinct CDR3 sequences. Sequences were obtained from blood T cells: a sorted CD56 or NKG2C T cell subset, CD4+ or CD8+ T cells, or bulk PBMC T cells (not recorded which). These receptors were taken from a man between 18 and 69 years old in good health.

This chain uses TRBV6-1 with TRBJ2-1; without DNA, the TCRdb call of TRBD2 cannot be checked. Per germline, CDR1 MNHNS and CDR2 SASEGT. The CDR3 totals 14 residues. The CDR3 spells CASTPKGLNDEQFF.

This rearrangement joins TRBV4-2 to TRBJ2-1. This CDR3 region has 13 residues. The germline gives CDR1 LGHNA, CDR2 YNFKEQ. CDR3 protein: CASSQASYNEQFF.

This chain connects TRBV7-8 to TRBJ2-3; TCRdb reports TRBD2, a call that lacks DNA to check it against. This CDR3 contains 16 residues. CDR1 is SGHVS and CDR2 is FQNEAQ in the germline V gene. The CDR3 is CASSLVRRGGADTQYF.

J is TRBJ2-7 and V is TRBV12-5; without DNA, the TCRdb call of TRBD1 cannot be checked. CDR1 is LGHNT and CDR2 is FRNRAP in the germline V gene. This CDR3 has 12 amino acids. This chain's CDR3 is CASALDSYEQYF.

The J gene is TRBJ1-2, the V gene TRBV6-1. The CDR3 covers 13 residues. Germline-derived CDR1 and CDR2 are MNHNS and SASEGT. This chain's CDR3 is CASSESLNYGYTF.

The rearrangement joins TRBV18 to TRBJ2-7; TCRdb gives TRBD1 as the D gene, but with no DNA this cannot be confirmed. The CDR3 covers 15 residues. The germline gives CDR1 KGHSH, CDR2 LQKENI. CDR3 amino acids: CASSATNWGGAEQYF.

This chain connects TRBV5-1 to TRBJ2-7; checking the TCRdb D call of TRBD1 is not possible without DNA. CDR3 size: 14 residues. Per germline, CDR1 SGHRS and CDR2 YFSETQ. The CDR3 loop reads CASSADRATYEQYF.

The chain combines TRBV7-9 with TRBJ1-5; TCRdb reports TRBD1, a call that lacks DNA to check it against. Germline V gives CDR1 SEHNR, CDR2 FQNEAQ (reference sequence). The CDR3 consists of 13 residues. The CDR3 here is CASSLEGGVPQHF.

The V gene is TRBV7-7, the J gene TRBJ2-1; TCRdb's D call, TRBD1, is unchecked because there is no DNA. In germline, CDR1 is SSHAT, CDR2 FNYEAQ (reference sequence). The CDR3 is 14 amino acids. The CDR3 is CASSAGQGTYEQFF.